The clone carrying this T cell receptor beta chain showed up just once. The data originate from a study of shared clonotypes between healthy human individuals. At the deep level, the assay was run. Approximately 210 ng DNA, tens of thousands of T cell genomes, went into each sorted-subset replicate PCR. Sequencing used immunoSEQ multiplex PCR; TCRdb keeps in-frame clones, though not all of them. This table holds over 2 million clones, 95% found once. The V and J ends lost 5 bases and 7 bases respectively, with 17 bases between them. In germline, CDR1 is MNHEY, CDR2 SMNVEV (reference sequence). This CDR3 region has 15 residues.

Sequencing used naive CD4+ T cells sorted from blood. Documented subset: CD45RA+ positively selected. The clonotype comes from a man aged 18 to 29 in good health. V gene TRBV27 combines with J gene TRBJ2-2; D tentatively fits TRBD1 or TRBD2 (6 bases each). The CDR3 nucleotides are TGTGCCAGCAGTCCCACTGGGGGGCCGATCGGGGAGCTGTTTTTT. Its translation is CASSPTGGPIGELFF.